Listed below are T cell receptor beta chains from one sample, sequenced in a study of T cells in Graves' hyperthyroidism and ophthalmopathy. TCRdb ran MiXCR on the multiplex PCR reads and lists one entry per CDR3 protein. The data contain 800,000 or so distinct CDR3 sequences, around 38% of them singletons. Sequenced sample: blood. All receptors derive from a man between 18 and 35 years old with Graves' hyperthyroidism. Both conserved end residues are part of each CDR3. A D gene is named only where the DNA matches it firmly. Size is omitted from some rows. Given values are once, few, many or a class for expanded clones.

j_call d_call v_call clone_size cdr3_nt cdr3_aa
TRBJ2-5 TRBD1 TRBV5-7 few TGTGCCAGCAGGCTAGGACAGGGGGAGACCCAGTACTTC CASRLGQGETQYF
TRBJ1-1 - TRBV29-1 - TGCAGCAGTGAAGTGGGGAACACTGAAGCTTTCTTT CSSEVGNTEAFF
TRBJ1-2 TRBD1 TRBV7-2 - TGTGCCAGCAGTCCCCGGGACAGGGAGCGGAATACCTATGGCTACACCTTC CASSPRDRERNTYGYTF
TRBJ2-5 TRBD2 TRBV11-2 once TGTGCCAGCCGCACCCCACGGGCGGGAGAAGAGACCCAGTACTTC CASRTPRAGEETQYF
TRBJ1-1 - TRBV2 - TGTGCCAGCAGTGAAGGATCGGGGGGCGAAGCTTTCTTT CASSEGSGGEAFF
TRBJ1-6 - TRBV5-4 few TGTGCCAGCAGCTCCCTGAAACAGGGCCTGAATTCACCCCTCCACTTT CASSSLKQGLNSPLHF
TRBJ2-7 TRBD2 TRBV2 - TGTGCCGGCTTAGCGGGTCAGGCCGAGCAGTACTTC CAGLAGQAEQYF
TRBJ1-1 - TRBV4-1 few TGCGCCAGCAGCCAAGAATATCTCACTGAAGCTTTCTTT CASSQEYLTEAFF
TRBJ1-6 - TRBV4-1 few TGCGCCAGCAGCCAAGACGGGGATTCACCCCTCCACTTT CASSQDGDSPLHF
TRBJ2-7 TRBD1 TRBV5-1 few TGCGCCAGCCGACCGGGACAGGGGAACGAGCAGTACTTC CASRPGQGNEQYF
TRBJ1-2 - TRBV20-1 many TGCAGTGCTAGCTTGTCAGGCCTTAATGGCTACACCTTC CSASLSGLNGYTF
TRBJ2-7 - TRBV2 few TGTGCCAGCAGTGAAGGAGGGGCAGAAGCCTACGAGCAGTACTTC CASSEGGAEAYEQYF
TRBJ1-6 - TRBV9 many TGTGCCAGCAGTGGACGGGATTCACCCCTCCACTTT CASSGRDSPLHF
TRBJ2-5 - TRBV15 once TGTGCCCCCCCCCGCGCAGAAGAGACCCAGTACTTC CAPPRAEETQYF
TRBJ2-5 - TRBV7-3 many TGTGCCAGCAGCAAAGGGGTCCAAGAGACCCAGTACTTC CASSKGVQETQYF
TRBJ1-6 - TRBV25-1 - TGTGCCAGCAGCGGAGGGACTATTAATTCACCCCTCCACTTT CASSGGTINSPLHF
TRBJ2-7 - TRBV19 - TGTGCCAGAATCGGGACTCCTCCATACGAGCAGTACTTC CARIGTPPYEQYF
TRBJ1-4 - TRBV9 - TGTGCCAGAAAATTGGCCTGGCTTGCAACTAATGAAAAACTGTTTTTT CARKLAWLATNEKLFF
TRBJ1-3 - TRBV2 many TGTGCCAGGCGGACCCCTGACACCATATATTTT CARRTPDTIYF
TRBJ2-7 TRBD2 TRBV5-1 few TGCGCCAGCAGCGGAAATAGCGGGGTGCCCTACGAGCAGTACTTC CASSGNSGVPYEQYF
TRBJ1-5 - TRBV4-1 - TGCGCCAGCAGCCAAGTAGAGGGGGGGAATCAGCCCCAGCATTTT CASSQVEGGNQPQHF
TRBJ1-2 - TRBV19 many TGTGCCAGTCTTGGCCCCTGGGATTTCAACTATGGCTACACCTTC CASLGPWDFNYGYTF
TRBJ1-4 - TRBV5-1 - TGCGCCGCGGCGGGGGAGGCCGAAAAACTGTTTTTT CAAAGEAEKLFF
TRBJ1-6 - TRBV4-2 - TGTGCCAGCAGCCAAGAGGGCAGCCCTTCACCCCTCCACTTT CASSQEGSPSPLHF
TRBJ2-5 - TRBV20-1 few TGCAGTGCTAGAAGGCTCTCAGGGTACCAAGAGACCCAGTACTTC CSARRLSGYQETQYF
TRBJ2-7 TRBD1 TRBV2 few TGTGCCAGCAGTGAATGGGACCCCGGGACAGGGGACTACGAGCAGTACTTC CASSEWDPGTGDYEQYF
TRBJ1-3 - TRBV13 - TGTGCCAGCAGCTCTGGGAGCGGCGGAAACACCATATATTTT CASSSGSGGNTIYF
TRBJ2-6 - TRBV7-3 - TGCGCCAGCAGCCACCCGTACGAGACAGCCTTCTCTGGGGCCAACGTCCTGACTTTC CASSHPYETAFSGANVLTF
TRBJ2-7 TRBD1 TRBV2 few TGTGCCAGCAGTGTTAGGGACAGGCACCTCTCCTACGAGCAGTACTTC CASSVRDRHLSYEQYF
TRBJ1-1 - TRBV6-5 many TGTGCCAGCAGCGGGGTAATGAACACTGAAGCTTTCTTT CASSGVMNTEAFF
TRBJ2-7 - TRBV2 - TGTGCTAGCGGCGTGGAGTACGAGCAGTACTTC CASGVEYEQYF
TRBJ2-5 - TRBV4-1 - TGCGCCAGCAGCCTGGTCCTATCGGAGACCCAGTACTTC CASSLVLSETQYF
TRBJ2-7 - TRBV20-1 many TGCAGTGCTAGAGTCACTAACTCCTACGAGCAGTACTTC CSARVTNSYEQYF
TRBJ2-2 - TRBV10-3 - TGTGCCATCAGTGGTGGGGCAGGGGAGCTGTTTTTT CAISGGAGELFF
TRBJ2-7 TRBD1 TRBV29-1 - TGCAGCGCTAAGACAGGGGTCGAGCAGTACTTC CSAKTGVEQYF
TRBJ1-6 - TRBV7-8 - TGTGCCAGCAGCTTAAGGCTCGGGTTTCCGGGCTCCGGAAACGAGGATTCACCCCTCCACTTT CASSLRLGFPGSGNEDSPLHF
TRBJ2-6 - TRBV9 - TGTGCCAGCAGCCCTACAGGGTCCAACTCTGGGGCCAACGTCCTGACTTTC CASSPTGSNSGANVLTF
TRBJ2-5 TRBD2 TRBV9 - TGTGCCAGCAGTACCACTAGCGGGACGGCCCAAGAGACCCAGTACTTC CASSTTSGTAQETQYF
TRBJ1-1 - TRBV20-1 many TGCAGTGCTAGAGTCCCAGGGATAGACACTGAAGCTTTCTTT CSARVPGIDTEAFF
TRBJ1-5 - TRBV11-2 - TGTGCCAGCAGCTCGGGACTAGCGGGAGTCGGCGAGACCCAGCATTTT CASSSGLAGVGETQHF
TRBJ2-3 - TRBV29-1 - TGCAGCGTTGAAGGGGGGGAAGTAATGAATACAGATACGCAGTATTTT CSVEGGEVMNTDTQYF
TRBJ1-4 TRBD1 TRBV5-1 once TGCGCCAGCAGCGGCGGGACAGGGGGGGGCGAAAAACTGTTTTTT CASSGGTGGGEKLFF
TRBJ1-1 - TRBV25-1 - TGTGCCAGCAGTGAATATTTTCGGGGGCCCCTGAACACTGAAGCTTTCTTT CASSEYFRGPLNTEAFF
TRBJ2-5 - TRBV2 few TGTGCCAGCAGAGGGACTTGGGAGACCCAGTACTTC CASRGTWETQYF
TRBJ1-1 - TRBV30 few TGTGCCGGGGGAGTCGAAGCTTTCTTT CAGGVEAFF
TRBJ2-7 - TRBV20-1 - TGCAGCTTACGCCTCCTCGAGCAGTACTTC CSLRLLEQYF
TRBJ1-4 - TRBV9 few TGTGCCAGCAGCGTAGGGGGAAAACTGTTTTTT CASSVGGKLFF
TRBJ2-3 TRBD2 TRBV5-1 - TGCGCCAGCAGCTTGACTAGCGGGGGGGCAGGTACGCAGTATTTT CASSLTSGGAGTQYF
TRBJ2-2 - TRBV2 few TGTGCCACCGTCTCTGTGTCCGGGGAGCTGTTTTTT CATVSVSGELFF
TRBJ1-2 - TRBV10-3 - TGTGCCAGCCGGACAGACTATGGCTACACCTTC CASRTDYGYTF